These 30 T cell receptor beta chains share one sample of origin, sequenced in a study of T cell changes during pregnancy in multiple sclerosis. Sequencing used immunoSEQ multiplex PCR; TCRdb keeps in-frame clones, though not all of them. The sample contains roughly 120,000 clones, about 90% of which appear only once. This specimen was peripheral blood, taken in the third trimester of pregnancy. These receptors all come from a female donor with multiple sclerosis, enrolled in a pregnancy study.

This sequence joins TRBV28 and TRBJ1-1; TRBD1 agrees at 7 bases. The trim removed 7 bases at V and 4 bases at J, leaving 9 bases unmatched. Germline CDR1 reads MDHEN; CDR2 reads SYDVKM. The CDR3 spans 14 residues. CDR3 sequence (DNA): TGTGCCAGCAACCTAGTGCAGGGGGGCACTGAAGCTTTCTTT. Translating gives CASNLVQGGTEAFF. Full variable domain (remainder filled in from reference TRBV28 and TRBJ1-1): DVKVTQSSRYLVKRTGEKVFLECVQDMDHENMFWYRQDPGLGLRLIYFSYDVKMKEKGDIPEGYSVSREKKERFSLILESASTNQTSMYLCASNLVQGGTEAFFGQGTRLTVV.

The rearrangement links TRBV25-1 to TRBJ2-4, with 7 bases matching TRBD2. The CDR3 extends over 14 amino acids. Per germline, CDR1 MGHDK and CDR2 SYGVNS. Trimming removed 5 bases from V and 7 bases from J; junction bases left unmatched: 8. The CDR3 DNA sequence: TGTGCCAGCAGTCTTACGGGCGGGAGTAACATTCAGTACTTC. It is translated as CASSLTGGSNIQYF.

The rearrangement uses TRBV11-3 and TRBJ1-2, with TRBD1 matching 8 bases. V dropped 5 bases and J dropped 4; count of bases not matched to a gene: 9. The CDR3 covers 15 residues. From germline, CDR1 is SGHNT and CDR2 YENEEA. This CDR3 is CASSQRTGRVYGYTF. The CDR3 DNA is TGTGCCAGCAGCCAGAGGACAGGGCGGGTCTATGGCTACACCTTC. Together with reference TRBV11-3 and TRBJ1-2, the CDR3 gives the full variable domain: EAGVVQSPRYKIIEKKQPVAFWCNPISGHNTLYWYLQNLGQGPELLIRYENEEAVDDSQLPKDRFSAERLKGVDSTLKIQPAELGDSAVYLCASSQRTGRVYGYTFGSGTRLTVV.

V usage is TRBV5-1 and J usage is TRBJ2-5, with 7 bases lining up with TRBD2. Germline CDR1 reads SGHRS; CDR2 reads YFSETQ. The CDR3 length is 16 residues. Germline trimming cut 4 bases from V and 2 bases from J; bases unmatched to any gene: 11. This CDR3 is CASSGYSGVTQETQYF. CDR3 DNA sequence: TGCGCCAGCAGCGGCTACAGCGGGGTGACGCAAGAGACCCAGTACTTC.

This chain uses TRBV4-2 with TRBJ2-5; D gene ambiguous. Germline V CDR1 and CDR2: LGHNA, YNFKEQ. The CDR3 extends over 14 amino acids. Trimming pared 3 bases from V and 2 bases from J, leaving 10 bases between. The CDR3 DNA sequence: TGTGCCAGCAGCCAGGCTGGTCCGCAAGAGACCCAGTACTTC. Encoded protein: CASSQAGPQETQYF.

The DNA of the CDR3 is TGTGCCAGCAGCCAAGATCTGGCCCTCGGAGGCGGTTCTAGCACAGATACGCAGTATTTT. It codes for CASSQDLALGGGSSTDTQYF. J is TRBJ2-3 and V is TRBV4-2; maybe TRBD2 (5 bases). The V end lost 0 bases, the J end lost 0 bases, and 22 bases lay between the germline ends. CDR1 and CDR2 from the germline V gene are LGHNA and YNFKEQ. CDR3 length: 20 residues.

The chain recombines TRBV4-1 with TRBJ2-7; D possibly corresponds to TRBD1 (6 bases). V shed 3 bases and J shed 0 bases, with 18 bases lying between them. This CDR3 comprises 17 residues. Germline V gives CDR1 MGHRA, CDR2 YSYEKL. CDR3 sequence reads: CASSHLQGSGSSYEQYF. In DNA form, the CDR3 reads TGCGCCAGCAGCCACCTACAGGGATCTGGGAGCTCCTACGAGCAGTACTTC.

This clone has a single count. This chain uses TRBV7-6 with TRBJ1-1; unclear D gene. The CDR3 extends over 14 amino acids. Germline assignment: CDR1 SGHVS and CDR2 FNYEAQ. The V end was cut by 8 bases, the J end by 1 base, with 14 bases between. CDR3 nucleotide sequence: TGTGCCAGCCGACCCCCAGGATGGAACACTGAAGCTTTCTTT. Its translation is CASRPPGWNTEAFF. Full variable domain (rest looked up from reference TRBV7-6 and TRBJ1-1): GAGVSQSPRYKVTKRGQDVALRCDPISGHVSLYWYRQALGQGPEFLTYFNYEAQQDKSGLPNDRFSAERPEGSISTLTIQRTEQRDSAMYRCASRPPGWNTEAFFGQGTRLTVV.

Only a few counts were recorded for this clone. The chain couples TRBV7-8 to TRBJ2-2; possible D gene TRBD2, 5 bases. Germline V gene data show CDR1 as SGHVS and CDR2 as FQNEAQ. Trimming took off 1 base at V and 3 bases at J, with 9 bases between the two ends. The CDR3 is made up of 15 amino acids. The CDR3 nucleotides read TGTGCCAGCAGCTTAGATTGGCGGGACACCGGGGAGCTGTTTTTT. This codes for CASSLDWRDTGELFF.

The chain is built from TRBV30 and TRBJ2-5; D remains unclear. CDR3 size: 11 residues. Trimming stripped 5 bases from V and 2 bases from J, with 6 bases between. From germline, CDR1 is GTSNPN and CDR2 SVGIG (reference sequence). In DNA form, the CDR3 reads TGTGCCTGGGCTACGCAAGAGACCCAGTACTTC. Translation: CAWATQETQYF.

The chain uses TRBV30 and TRBJ1-1; TRBD1 matches at 7 bases. Per germline, CDR1 GTSNPN and CDR2 SVGIG (reference sequence). The CDR3 is 12 residues long. The ends lost 5 bases at V and 6 bases at J; junction bases unmatched: 6. The DNA for the CDR3 is TGTGCCTGGGGGACAGCGATCGCTGAAGCTTTCTTT. Translating gives CAWGTAIAEAFF.

This chain connects TRBV7-9 to TRBJ1-5, with 7 bases identical to TRBD1. CDR3 length: 14 residues. Germline values: CDR1 SEHNR, CDR2 FQNEAQ (reference sequence). V lost 6 bases to trimming and J lost 2 bases; unmatched junction nucleotides: 4. The CDR3 DNA reads as TGTGCCAGCAGTCGTACAGGGGGCAATCAGCCCCAGCATTTT. Protein sequence: CASSRTGGNQPQHF. Variable domain in full (rest from reference TRBV7-9 and TRBJ1-5): DTGVSQNPRHKITKRGQNVTFRCDPISEHNRLYWYRQTLGQGPEFLTYFQNEAQLEKSRLLSDRFSAERPKGSFSTLEIQRTEQGDSAMYLCASSRTGGNQPQHFGDGTRLSIL.

The CDR3 sequence: CASSPSLAGGFGEQYF. DNA of the CDR3: TGTGCCAGCAGCCCCTCACTAGCGGGAGGTTTCGGCGAGCAGTACTTC. The chain recombines TRBV27 with TRBJ2-7; 12 bases agree with TRBD2. Germline V lookup: CDR1 MNHEY, CDR2 SMNVEV (reference sequence). This CDR3 is built from 16 residues. Trimming at V came to 6 bases and at J to 6 bases, leaving 12 bases not matched to a gene.

This rearrangement joins TRBV28 to TRBJ2-7, with D maybe TRBD1 (6 bases). From germline, CDR1 is MDHEN and CDR2 SYDVKM. The V and J ends lost 5 bases and 3 bases respectively, with 14 bases between them. The CDR3 loop spans 14 amino acids. Here the CDR3 reads CASSPGDRLYEQYF. CDR3 bases: TGTGCCAGCAGTCCAGGAGACAGGCTCTACGAGCAGTACTTC.

The V and J genes are TRBV25-1 and TRBJ1-3; D is perhaps TRBD1 (6 bases). This CDR3 contains 16 residues. V was cut by 5 bases and J by 2 bases, with 16 bases left in between. Germline loops: CDR1 MGHDK, CDR2 SYGVNS. The CDR3 bases are TGTGCCAGCAGTAGTTACGGGGCAGGGGCTGGAAACACCATATATTTT. It yields the protein CASSSYGAGAGNTIYF. The whole variable domain, remainder taken from reference TRBV25-1 and TRBJ1-3, is EADIYQTPRYLVIGTGKKITLECSQTMGHDKMYWYQQDPGMELHLIHYSYGVNSTEKGDLSSESTVSRIRTEHFPLTLESARPSHTSQYLCASSSYGAGAGNTIYFGEGSWLTVV.

This clone was seen more than once but under ten times. This sequence joins TRBV30 and TRBJ1-1; 7 bases map to TRBD1. The CDR3 contains 15 residues. With 4 bases clipped from V and 2 bases from J, the junction kept 10 bases outside the gene matches. Germline V gene sequence: CDR1 GTSNPN, CDR2 SVGIG (reference sequence). The CDR3 DNA follows: TGTGCCTGGAACACCCCCGGGACAGCCAACACTGAAGCTTTCTTT. Its protein product is CAWNTPGTANTEAFF.

The CDR3 DNA follows: TGCAGTGCGTCCGGGTTGGGAGCTTTCTTT. This gives the protein CSASGLGAFF. V is TRBV20-1 and J is TRBJ1-1; no clear D gene. CDR3 length: 10 residues. The germline gives CDR1 DFQATT, CDR2 SNEGSKA (reference sequence). The V end lost 6 bases, the J end lost 10 bases, and 12 bases lay between the germline ends.

This clone was counted a single time. This chain connects TRBV19 to TRBJ1-2, with D unresolved. V dropped 3 bases and J dropped 2 bases, with 13 bases sitting between them. CDR3 size: 15 residues. In germline, CDR1 is LNHDA, CDR2 SQIVND (reference sequence). The CDR3 DNA sequence: TGTGCCAGTAGTATTAGAGGCAGTTCCAACTATGGCTACACCTTC. Amino acids: CASSIRGSSNYGYTF.

The chain carries TRBV9 and TRBJ2-3, with 9 bases aligning to TRBD2. Germline values: CDR1 SGDLS, CDR2 YYNGEE. The CDR3 spans 16 residues. The V segment lost 3 bases and the J segment 2 bases; nucleotides outside the gene matches: 7. In DNA, the CDR3 is TGTGCCAGCAGCGCCCGGGCGGGGGGGTACACAGATACGCAGTATTTT. Translated, it gives CASSARAGGYTDTQYF.

The genes are TRBV19 and TRBJ1-5; 7 bases match TRBD1. This CDR3 is built from 14 residues. Germline assignment: CDR1 LNHDA and CDR2 SQIVND (reference sequence). The V and J ends lost 7 bases and 6 bases, in that order; junction bases with no gene match: 9. The CDR3 DNA sequence: TGTGCCAGTACCCCAGGGGGTGGGTCTCAGCCCCAGCATTTT. Amino acids: CASTPGGGSQPQHF.

This clone was counted a single time. V is TRBV6-5 and J is TRBJ2-5, with TRBD1 matching over 8 bases. CDR3 length: 14 amino acids. V gave up 0 bases and J gave up 7 bases; unmatched junction bases: 4. Germline V gene sequence: CDR1 MNHEY, CDR2 SVGAGI. CDR3 protein: CASSYSTGGGTQYF. The CDR3 DNA reads TGTGCCAGCAGTTACTCTACAGGGGGAGGGACCCAGTACTTC.

The chain carries TRBV5-6 and TRBJ1-2; D gene unclear. Trimming took off 1 base at V and 4 bases at J, with 11 bases between the two ends. The CDR3 covers 14 residues. Germline assignment: CDR1 SGHDT and CDR2 YYEEEE. The CDR3 DNA reads TGTGCCAGCAGCTTGTCCTACAGCTCCTATGGCTACACCTTC. As protein: CASSLSYSSYGYTF.

CDR3 region: CASSLAGGELNEQFF. The CDR3 DNA reads TGTGCCAGCAGTCTAGCGGGAGGGGAGCTCAATGAGCAGTTCTTC. V usage is TRBV6-6 and J usage is TRBJ2-1; 12 nucleotides agree with TRBD2. The germline V gene has CDR1 MNHNY and CDR2 SVGAGI (reference sequence). This CDR3 has 15 amino acids. V shed 5 bases, J shed 6 bases, and the junction held 5 bases outside the gene matches.

This clone was picked up a small number of times. The chain employs TRBV7-3 and TRBJ1-1; 8 bases align to TRBD1. V lost 2 bases and J lost 4; bases outside the gene matches: 9. CDR1 SGHTA and CDR2 FQGTGA come from the germline V gene. CDR3 size: 16 residues. CDR3: CASSLWTGTVGTEAFF. CDR3 nucleotides: TGTGCCAGCAGCTTATGGACAGGGACCGTGGGCACTGAAGCTTTCTTT.

V gene TRBV15 combines with J gene TRBJ2-7; perhaps TRBD2 as D (5 bases). Germline loops: CDR1 LNHNV, CDR2 YYDKDF (reference sequence). This CDR3 contains 16 residues. V dropped 2 bases and J dropped 0 bases, with 14 bases sitting between them. DNA for the CDR3: TGTGCCACCAGCAGACTTGAGGGAACCCCCTCCTACGAGCAGTACTTC. It specifies CATSRLEGTPSYEQYF.

The V and J genes are TRBV9 and TRBJ2-1; possible D gene TRBD2, 6 bases. V was trimmed by 3 bases and J by 12 bases, leaving 28 bases between them. CDR1 SGDLS and CDR2 YYNGEE come from the germline V gene. The CDR3 contains 17 residues. The CDR3 region is CASSASIVGTWDLGQFF. The CDR3 DNA reads TGTGCCAGCAGCGCCTCAATTGTCGGGACTTGGGATCTCGGGCAGTTCTTC.

This clone is a singleton in its sample. The gene calls are TRBV9 and TRBJ2-7, with TRBD2 as a possible D gene (5 bases). V was cut by 0 bases and J by 0 bases, with 10 bases left in between. Germline V gives CDR1 SGDLS, CDR2 YYNGEE. This CDR3 is 15 amino acids long. In nucleotides, the CDR3 is TGTGCCAGCAGCGTAGACTTGGGAGCCTCCTACGAGCAGTACTTC. Its protein is CASSVDLGASYEQYF.

To note about this clone: This same CDR3 is encoded by further DNA sequences in the sample. V is TRBV5-1 and J is TRBJ2-1, with a tentative D call TRBD2 (6 bases). V was cut by 0 bases and J by 0 bases, with 10 bases left in between. CDR1 and CDR2 from the germline V gene are SGHRS and YFSETQ. The CDR3 contains 16 residues. The CDR3 sequence: CASSLVPGSSYNEQFF. Written as DNA, the CDR3 is TGCGCCAGCAGCTTGGTGCCCGGGAGCTCCTACAATGAGCAGTTCTTC.

This chain connects TRBV15 to TRBJ1-5; no clear D. This CDR3 has 14 amino acids. Trimming shortened V by 0 bases and J by 4 bases, and 7 bases separated the two germline ends. CDR1 is LNHNV, CDR2 YYDKDF, per germline (reference sequence). The CDR3, as DNA: TGTGCCACCAGCAGAGATCCAGGTAATCAGCCCCAGCATTTT. This gives the protein CATSRDPGNQPQHF.

CDR3 bases: TGTGCCAGCAGCGAGAGTGAAGAGACCCAGTACTTC. This codes for CASSESEETQYF. The chain couples TRBV9 to TRBJ2-5; no clear D gene. V was pared by 3 bases and J by 3 bases, with 6 bases between. The CDR3 runs to 12 residues. Germline V gene sequence: CDR1 SGDLS, CDR2 YYNGEE.